This is a list of T cell receptor beta chains from one sample in a study of cytomegalovirus exposure and HLA in healthy donors. Repertoires were generated with immunoSEQ multiplex PCR, while TCRdb's copy carries only in-frame clones and drops some. The table records 200,000 to 250,000 clones, 70% to 80% of them present only once. Sequencing was done on a sample of PBMCs. The receptor set was obtained from a middle-aged man in good health and CMV-seronegative. CDR3s include the opening cysteine and the closing phenylalanine or tryptophan. Fields, in order: V gene, J gene, clone size, D gene, CDR3 DNA, CDR3 protein. A D gene is named only where the DNA matches it firmly. Only some rows state a clone size, as once, few, many or a class for expanded clones.

v_call: TRBV5-1; j_call: TRBJ2-1; clone_size: -; d_call: -; cdr3_nt: TGCGCCAGCAGCTTGACCACAGGGTCCGAGCAGTTCTTC; cdr3_aa: CASSLTTGSEQFF
v_call: TRBV5-1; j_call: TRBJ1-1; clone_size: -; d_call: -; cdr3_nt: TGCGCCAGCAGCGCGACAGCGAACACTGAAGCTTTCTTT; cdr3_aa: CASSATANTEAFF
v_call: TRBV29-1; j_call: TRBJ2-7; clone_size: -; d_call: TRBD2; cdr3_nt: TGCAGCGTTGATGGGTGGGTGCCTAGCGGGACCTACGAGCAGTACTTC; cdr3_aa: CSVDGWVPSGTYEQYF
v_call: TRBV5-4; j_call: TRBJ2-3; clone_size: -; d_call: -; cdr3_nt: TGTGCCAGCAGCTCGCCGGTCACAGATACGCAGTATTTT; cdr3_aa: CASSSPVTDTQYF
v_call: TRBV18; j_call: TRBJ1-2; clone_size: -; d_call: -; cdr3_nt: TGTGCCAGCTCACCCTTGGATTTGGTCCAATCGGGCTATGGCTACACCTTC; cdr3_aa: CASSPLDLVQSGYGYTF
v_call: TRBV4-2; j_call: TRBJ2-3; clone_size: once; d_call: TRBD2; cdr3_nt: TGTGCCAGCAGCCAAGAATTGACTAGCGGGGTCCCTAGCACAGATACGCAGTATTTT; cdr3_aa: CASSQELTSGVPSTDTQYF
v_call: TRBV29-1; j_call: TRBJ1-4; clone_size: -; d_call: TRBD1; cdr3_nt: TGCAGCGTGCAATTGGGACAGTCTAATGAAAAACTGTTTTTT; cdr3_aa: CSVQLGQSNEKLFF
v_call: TRBV7-2; j_call: TRBJ2-4; clone_size: -; d_call: -; cdr3_nt: TGTGCCAGCAGCTCGATGGGGCTTTCAAACATTCAGTACTTC; cdr3_aa: CASSSMGLSNIQYF
v_call: TRBV5-8; j_call: TRBJ1-1; clone_size: -; d_call: TRBD1; cdr3_nt: TGTGCCAGCAGCCTAAGAGGACAGGGGATCTTGAACACTGAAGCTTTCTTT; cdr3_aa: CASSLRGQGILNTEAFF
v_call: TRBV4-1; j_call: TRBJ2-1; clone_size: -; d_call: -; cdr3_nt: TGCGCCAGCAGCCGCGTGGGTGAGCGCAATGAGCAGTTCTTC; cdr3_aa: CASSRVGERNEQFF
v_call: TRBV9; j_call: TRBJ2-3; clone_size: -; d_call: TRBD2; cdr3_nt: TGTGCCAGCAGCGTCCCCTTAGCGGGGGGTTTCACAGATACGCAGTATTTT; cdr3_aa: CASSVPLAGGFTDTQYF
v_call: TRBV7-3; j_call: TRBJ2-2; clone_size: once; d_call: -; cdr3_nt: TGTGCCAGCAGCTTGGGAGGAGCCGGGGAGCTGTTTTTT; cdr3_aa: CASSLGGAGELFF
v_call: TRBV7-3; j_call: TRBJ2-2; clone_size: -; d_call: TRBD2; cdr3_nt: TGTGCCAGCAGCTTAGTATCGGCTAGCGGGAGCCGTGGCACCGGGGAGCTGTTTTTT; cdr3_aa: CASSLVSASGSRGTGELFF
v_call: TRBV7-9; j_call: TRBJ1-4; clone_size: -; d_call: -; cdr3_nt: TGTGCCAGCAGCCCAGGGGCGGCTGACAAACTGTTTTTT; cdr3_aa: CASSPGAADKLFF
v_call: TRBV6-1; j_call: TRBJ2-7; clone_size: -; d_call: TRBD1; cdr3_nt: TGTGCCAGCAGTGAAGGGGACAGGGGGCCATACGAGCAGTACTTC; cdr3_aa: CASSEGDRGPYEQYF
v_call: TRBV28; j_call: TRBJ2-2; clone_size: -; d_call: -; cdr3_nt: TGTGCCAGCAGTTCCATAAGACACCTCCCCGGGGAGCTGTTTTTT; cdr3_aa: CASSSIRHLPGELFF
v_call: TRBV25-1; j_call: TRBJ1-2; clone_size: -; d_call: TRBD1; cdr3_nt: TGTGCCAGCAGTGAATATGGGACAGGTGGTGGCTACACCTTC; cdr3_aa: CASSEYGTGGGYTF
v_call: TRBV10-3; j_call: TRBJ2-5; clone_size: -; d_call: TRBD1; cdr3_nt: TGTGCCAGCCGGGACAGGGTGTCACAAGAGACCCAGTACTTC; cdr3_aa: CASRDRVSQETQYF
v_call: TRBV5-4; j_call: TRBJ2-7; clone_size: -; d_call: TRBD1; cdr3_nt: TGTGCCAGCAGCAGTGACAGGGGGTCCTACGAGCAGTACTTC; cdr3_aa: CASSSDRGSYEQYF
v_call: TRBV7-9; j_call: TRBJ2-2; clone_size: -; d_call: TRBD2; cdr3_nt: TGTGCCAGCAGTTATCTAGCGGGAGTAGCCGGGGAGCTGTTTTTT; cdr3_aa: CASSYLAGVAGELFF
v_call: TRBV18; j_call: TRBJ2-5; clone_size: -; d_call: TRBD2; cdr3_nt: TGTGCCAGCTCACAGGACTGGTGGACTAGCGGGAGATCAAAAGAGACCCAGTACTTC; cdr3_aa: CASSQDWWTSGRSKETQYF
v_call: TRBV4-2; j_call: TRBJ2-5; clone_size: -; d_call: TRBD2; cdr3_nt: TGTGCCAGCAGCTGGGAGGCTAGCGGGGGGGCGGGGGAGACCCAGTACTTC; cdr3_aa: CASSWEASGGAGETQYF
v_call: TRBV2; j_call: TRBJ2-2; clone_size: -; d_call: -; cdr3_nt: TGTGCCAGCACTGGCGGGGTCAATTCCGGGGAGCTGTTTTTT; cdr3_aa: CASTGGVNSGELFF
v_call: TRBV10-1; j_call: TRBJ2-1; clone_size: -; d_call: TRBD2; cdr3_nt: TGCGCCAGCAGCCCCGGGACTAGCGGGAGTTGGACTGAGCAGTTCTTC; cdr3_aa: CASSPGTSGSWTEQFF
v_call: TRBV27; j_call: TRBJ2-3; clone_size: -; d_call: TRBD1; cdr3_nt: TGTGCCAGCAGTTTACGACAGGGGGCGACAGATACGCAGTATTTT; cdr3_aa: CASSLRQGATDTQYF
v_call: TRBV2; j_call: TRBJ1-4; clone_size: -; d_call: -; cdr3_nt: TGTGCCAGCAGTGCTGAGACAATACTGTTTTTT; cdr3_aa: CASSAETILFF
v_call: TRBV28; j_call: TRBJ2-5; clone_size: -; d_call: -; cdr3_nt: TGTGCCAGCAGTCCTACAGGGAAGTACCAAGAGACCCAGTACTTC; cdr3_aa: CASSPTGKYQETQYF
v_call: TRBV7-2; j_call: TRBJ2-1; clone_size: few; d_call: -; cdr3_nt: TGTGCCAGCAGCCGGAGTTGGGATGAGCAGTTCTTC; cdr3_aa: CASSRSWDEQFF
v_call: TRBV9; j_call: TRBJ2-7; clone_size: -; d_call: TRBD2; cdr3_nt: TGTGCCAGCAGCCCCCGCAGTAGCGGGGGGCTCCTAGAGCAGTACTTC; cdr3_aa: CASSPRSSGGLLEQYF
v_call: TRBV13; j_call: TRBJ2-2; clone_size: -; d_call: TRBD2; cdr3_nt: TGTGCCAGCAGCATAAGCCCCATAGCGGGAGTGAGCACCGGGGAGCTGTTTTTT; cdr3_aa: CASSISPIAGVSTGELFF
v_call: TRBV30; j_call: TRBJ2-7; clone_size: -; d_call: -; cdr3_nt: TGTGCCTGGAGTGTAAGCCTTAGCTCCTACGAGCAGTACTTC; cdr3_aa: CAWSVSLSSYEQYF
v_call: TRBV28; j_call: TRBJ2-7; clone_size: -; d_call: TRBD1; cdr3_nt: TGTGCCAGCAGCCCCGGGGACAGGGGCTACGAGCAGTACTTC; cdr3_aa: CASSPGDRGYEQYF
v_call: TRBV6-6; j_call: TRBJ1-6; clone_size: -; d_call: -; cdr3_nt: TGTGCCAGCACCCTAGGTCTATCTTCGAATTCACCCCTCCACTTT; cdr3_aa: CASTLGLSSNSPLHF
v_call: TRBV29-1; j_call: TRBJ2-7; clone_size: few; d_call: -; cdr3_nt: TGCAGCGCCCTTCAGGGGTCCTACGAGCAGTACTTC; cdr3_aa: CSALQGSYEQYF
v_call: TRBV19; j_call: TRBJ1-5; clone_size: -; d_call: TRBD1; cdr3_nt: TGTGCCAGTAGTACAAGGACAGGGGGGGATCAGCCCCAGCATTTT; cdr3_aa: CASSTRTGGDQPQHF
v_call: TRBV7-3; j_call: TRBJ2-4; clone_size: few; d_call: TRBD2; cdr3_nt: TGTGCCAGCAGCTTAGGCGGGAGGGCACACATTCAGTACTTC; cdr3_aa: CASSLGGRAHIQYF
v_call: TRBV30; j_call: TRBJ1-5; clone_size: -; d_call: -; cdr3_nt: TGTGCCTGGAGTCCCGCCTCGAACACTCAGCCCCAGCATTTT; cdr3_aa: CAWSPASNTQPQHF
v_call: TRBV4-1; j_call: TRBJ1-1; clone_size: few; d_call: -; cdr3_nt: TGCGCCAGCAGCCAAGCGGGCACTGAAGCTTTCTTT; cdr3_aa: CASSQAGTEAFF
v_call: TRBV7-9; j_call: TRBJ2-5; clone_size: few; d_call: TRBD2; cdr3_nt: TGTTCCAGCAGCTCCGGATTGGGGGGGGAGACCCAGTACTTC; cdr3_aa: CSSSSGLGGETQYF
v_call: TRBV6-5; j_call: TRBJ1-4; clone_size: -; d_call: TRBD1; cdr3_nt: TGTGCCAGCAGTTACTCCGGGACAGGGGGGAATGAAAAACTGTTTTTT; cdr3_aa: CASSYSGTGGNEKLFF
v_call: TRBV7-2; j_call: TRBJ2-1; clone_size: -; d_call: TRBD2; cdr3_nt: TGTGCCAGCAGCGCCCGACTAGCGGGGGCCAGGGATGAGCAGTTCTTC; cdr3_aa: CASSARLAGARDEQFF
v_call: TRBV9; j_call: TRBJ2-2; clone_size: -; d_call: -; cdr3_nt: TGTGCCAGCAGTCAAGGTCCGGGGGTAGCCTCCGGGGAGCTGTTTTTT; cdr3_aa: CASSQGPGVASGELFF